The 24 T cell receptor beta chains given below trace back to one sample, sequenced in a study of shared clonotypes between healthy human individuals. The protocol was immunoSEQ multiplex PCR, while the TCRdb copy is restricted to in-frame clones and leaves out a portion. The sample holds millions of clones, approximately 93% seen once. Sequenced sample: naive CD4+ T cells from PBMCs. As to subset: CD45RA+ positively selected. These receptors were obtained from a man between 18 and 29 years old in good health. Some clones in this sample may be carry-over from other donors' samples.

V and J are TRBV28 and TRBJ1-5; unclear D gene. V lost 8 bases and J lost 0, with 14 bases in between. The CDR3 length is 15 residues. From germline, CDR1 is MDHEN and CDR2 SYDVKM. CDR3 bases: TGTGCCAGCGAGGCCTACAGTTCTAGCAATCAGCCCCAGCATTTT. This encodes CASEAYSSSNQPQHF.

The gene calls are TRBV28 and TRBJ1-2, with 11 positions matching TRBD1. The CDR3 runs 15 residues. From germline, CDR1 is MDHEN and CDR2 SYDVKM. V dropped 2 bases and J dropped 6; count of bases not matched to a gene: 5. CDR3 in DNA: TGTGCCAGCAGTTTACATCCGGGACAGGGGGATGGCTACACCTTC. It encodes CASSLHPGQGDGYTF.

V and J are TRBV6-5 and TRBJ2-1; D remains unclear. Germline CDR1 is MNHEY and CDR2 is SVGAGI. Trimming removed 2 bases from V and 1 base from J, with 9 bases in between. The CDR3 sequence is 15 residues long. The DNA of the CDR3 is TGTGCCAGCAGTTACCAGAAGGGATCCTACAATGAGCAGTTCTTC. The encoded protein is CASSYQKGSYNEQFF.

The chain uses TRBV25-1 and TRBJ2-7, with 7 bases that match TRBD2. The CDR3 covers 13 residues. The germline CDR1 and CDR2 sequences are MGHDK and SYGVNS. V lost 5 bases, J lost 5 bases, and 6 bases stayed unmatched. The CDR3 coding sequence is TGTGCCAGCAGTCGCGGGAGTATCGACGAGCAGTACTTC. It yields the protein CASSRGSIDEQYF.

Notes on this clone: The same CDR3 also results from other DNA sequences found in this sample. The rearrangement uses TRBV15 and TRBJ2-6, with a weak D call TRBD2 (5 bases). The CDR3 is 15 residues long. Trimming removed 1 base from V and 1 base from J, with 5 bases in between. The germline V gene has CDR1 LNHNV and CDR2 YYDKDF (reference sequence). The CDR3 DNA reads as TGTGCCACCAGCAGAGGAGGGTCTGGGGCCAACGTCCTGACTTTC. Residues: CATSRGGSGANVLTF.

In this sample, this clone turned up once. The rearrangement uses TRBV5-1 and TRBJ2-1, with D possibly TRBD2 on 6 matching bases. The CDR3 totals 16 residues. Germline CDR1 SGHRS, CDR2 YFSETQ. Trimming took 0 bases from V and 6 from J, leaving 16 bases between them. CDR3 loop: CASSLVLRDGLNEQFF. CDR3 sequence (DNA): TGCGCCAGCAGCTTGGTTTTGCGGGACGGACTCAATGAGCAGTTCTTC.

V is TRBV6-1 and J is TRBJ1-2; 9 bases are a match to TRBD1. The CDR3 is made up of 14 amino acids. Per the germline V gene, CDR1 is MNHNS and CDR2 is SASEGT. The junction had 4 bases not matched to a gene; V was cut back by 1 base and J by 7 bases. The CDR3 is CASSEGLTGGGYTF. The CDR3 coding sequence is TGTGCCAGCAGTGAAGGATTGACAGGGGGTGGCTACACCTTC.

CDR3 in amino acids: CASSSRLADYNEQFF. For the CDR3, the DNA is TGTGCCAGCAGCTCCCGACTAGCGGATTACAATGAGCAGTTCTTC. The chain carries TRBV5-4 and TRBJ2-1; 9 bases are a match to TRBD2. Germline assignment: CDR1 SGHNT and CDR2 YYREEE (reference sequence). V gave up 3 bases and J gave up 4 bases; unmatched junction bases: 5. The length of the CDR3 is 15 residues. Full variable domain (missing parts from reference TRBV5-4 and TRBJ2-1): ETGVTQSPTHLIKTRGQQVTLRCSSQSGHNTVSWYQQALGQGPQFIFQYYREEENGRGNFPPRFSGLQFPNYSSELNVNALELDDSALYLCASSSRLADYNEQFFGPGTRLTVL.

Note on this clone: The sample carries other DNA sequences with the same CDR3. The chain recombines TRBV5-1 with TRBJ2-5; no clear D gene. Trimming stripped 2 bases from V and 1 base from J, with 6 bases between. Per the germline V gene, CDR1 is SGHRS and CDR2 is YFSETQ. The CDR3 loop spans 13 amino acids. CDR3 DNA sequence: TGCGCCAGCAGCTTTGGGGTCCAAGAGACCCAGTACTTC. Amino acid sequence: CASSFGVQETQYF.

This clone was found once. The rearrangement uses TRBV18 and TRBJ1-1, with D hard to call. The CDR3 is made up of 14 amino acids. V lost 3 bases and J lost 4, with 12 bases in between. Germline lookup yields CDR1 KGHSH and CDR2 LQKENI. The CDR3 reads CASSPNRGSTEAFF. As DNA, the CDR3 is TGTGCCAGCTCACCGAACAGAGGGAGCACTGAAGCTTTCTTT.

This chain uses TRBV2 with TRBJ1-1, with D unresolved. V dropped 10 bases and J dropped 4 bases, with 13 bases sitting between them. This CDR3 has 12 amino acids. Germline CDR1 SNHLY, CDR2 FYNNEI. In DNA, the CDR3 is TGTGCCATTAGGACGGACGGCACTGAAGCTTTCTTT. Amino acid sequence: CAIRTDGTEAFF.

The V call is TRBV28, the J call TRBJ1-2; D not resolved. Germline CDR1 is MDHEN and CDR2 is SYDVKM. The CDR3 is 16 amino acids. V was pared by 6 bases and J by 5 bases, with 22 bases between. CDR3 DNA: TGTGCCAGCAGGACTATTTCGCTTTCGACATTTTATGGCTACACCTTC. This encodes CASRTISLSTFYGYTF.

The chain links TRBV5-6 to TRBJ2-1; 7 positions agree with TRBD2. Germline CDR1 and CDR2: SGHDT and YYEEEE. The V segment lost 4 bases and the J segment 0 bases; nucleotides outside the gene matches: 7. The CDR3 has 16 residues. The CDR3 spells CASSPQGGSSYNEQFF. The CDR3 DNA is TGTGCCAGCAGCCCCCAAGGCGGGAGCTCCTACAATGAGCAGTTCTTC.

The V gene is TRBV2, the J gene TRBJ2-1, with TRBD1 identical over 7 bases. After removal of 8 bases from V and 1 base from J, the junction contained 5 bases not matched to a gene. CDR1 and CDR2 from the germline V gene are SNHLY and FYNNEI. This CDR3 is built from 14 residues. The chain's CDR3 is CASADRVSYNEQFF. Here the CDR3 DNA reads TGTGCCAGCGCCGACAGGGTATCCTACAATGAGCAGTTCTTC.

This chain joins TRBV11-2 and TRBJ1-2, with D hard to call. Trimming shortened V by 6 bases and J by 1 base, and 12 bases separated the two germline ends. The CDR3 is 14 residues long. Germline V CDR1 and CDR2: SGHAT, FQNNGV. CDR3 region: CASSRAGSNYGYTF. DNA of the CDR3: TGTGCCAGCAGTAGAGCAGGCAGTAACTATGGCTACACCTTC.

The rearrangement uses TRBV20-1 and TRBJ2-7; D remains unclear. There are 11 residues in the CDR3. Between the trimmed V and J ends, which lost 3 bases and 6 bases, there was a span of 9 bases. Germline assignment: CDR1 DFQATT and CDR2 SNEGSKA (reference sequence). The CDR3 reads CSARRSSEQYF. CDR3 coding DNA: TGCAGTGCTAGGAGGAGCTCCGAGCAGTACTTC.

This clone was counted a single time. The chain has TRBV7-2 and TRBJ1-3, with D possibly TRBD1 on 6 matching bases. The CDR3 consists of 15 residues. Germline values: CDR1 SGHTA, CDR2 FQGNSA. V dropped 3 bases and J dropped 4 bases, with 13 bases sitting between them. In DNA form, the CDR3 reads TGTGCCAGCAGCTTCCTCACAGGGTACGGAAACACCATATATTTT. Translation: CASSFLTGYGNTIYF.

The CDR3 DNA sequence: TGTGCCAGCAGCCCAAGGCCTTTCTGTCGGTACGAGCAGTACTTC. Its translation: CASSPRPFCRYEQYF. The chain is built from TRBV11-3 and TRBJ2-7, with unresolved D. The CDR3 totals 15 residues. CDR1 SGHNT and CDR2 YENEEA come from the germline V gene. The V and J ends lost 5 bases and 4 bases respectively, with 18 bases between them.

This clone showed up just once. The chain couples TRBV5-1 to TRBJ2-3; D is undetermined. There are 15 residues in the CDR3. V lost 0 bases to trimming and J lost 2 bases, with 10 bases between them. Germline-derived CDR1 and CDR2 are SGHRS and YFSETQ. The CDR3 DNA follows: TGCGCCAGCAGCTTGGCTACGGGTTCCACAGATACGCAGTATTTT. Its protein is CASSLATGSTDTQYF.

The CDR3 loop is CASSWTSGSLKSGELFF. CDR3 DNA: TGTGCCAGCAGCTGGACTAGCGGGAGCCTTAAGAGCGGGGAGCTGTTTTTT. V gene TRBV7-8 combines with J gene TRBJ2-2; 13 bases fit TRBD2. The CDR3 runs to 17 residues. Losses at the gene ends were 4 bases for V and 7 bases for J; bases not matched to a gene: 9. Germline CDR1 reads SGHVS; CDR2 reads FQNEAQ.

This CDR3 reads CASSLGVSSTEAFF. The DNA of the CDR3 is TGCGCCAGCAGCTTGGGGGTTTCTAGCACTGAAGCTTTCTTT. V gene TRBV5-1 combines with J gene TRBJ1-1; D is ambiguous. V was shortened by 0 bases and J by 4 bases, with 10 bases between the two germline ends. The CDR3 spans 14 residues. The germline CDR1 and CDR2 sequences are SGHRS and YFSETQ.

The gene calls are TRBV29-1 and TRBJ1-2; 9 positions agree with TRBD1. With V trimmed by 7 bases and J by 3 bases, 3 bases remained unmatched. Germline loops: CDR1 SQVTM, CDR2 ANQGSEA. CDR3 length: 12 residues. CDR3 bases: TGCAGCGCGGACAGGGGTGACTATGGCTACACCTTC. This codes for CSADRGDYGYTF.

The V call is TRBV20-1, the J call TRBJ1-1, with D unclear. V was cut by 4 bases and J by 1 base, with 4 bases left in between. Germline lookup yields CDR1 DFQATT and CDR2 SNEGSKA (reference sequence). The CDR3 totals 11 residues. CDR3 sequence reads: CSANKNTEAFF. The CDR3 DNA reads TGCAGTGCTAACAAGAACACTGAAGCTTTCTTT.

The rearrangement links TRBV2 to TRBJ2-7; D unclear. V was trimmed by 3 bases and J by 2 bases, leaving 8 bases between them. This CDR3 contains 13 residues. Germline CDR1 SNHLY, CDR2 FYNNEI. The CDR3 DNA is TGTGCCAGCAGTGATATTCTAACCTACGAGCAGTACTTC. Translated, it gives CASSDILTYEQYF.